These 21 T cell receptor beta chains share one sample of origin, sequenced in a study of blood T cell repertoires in COVID-19. Libraries were prepared by immunoSEQ multiplex PCR; TCRdb keeps only in-frame clonotypes and omits some of them. The sample shows 170,000 or so clones, around 90% of them seen only once. The sequencing input was peripheral blood. The origin of the receptors is a man aged 55 to 70 with COVID-19, enrolled during active disease.

V is TRBV4-1 and J is TRBJ2-3; 10 nucleotides align to TRBD2. After removal of 0 bases from V and 3 bases from J, the junction contained 9 bases not matched to a gene. This CDR3 comprises 18 residues. The germline CDR1 and CDR2 sequences are MGHRA and YSYEKL. The CDR3, as DNA: TGCGCCAGCAGCCAAGAAATCGGAGCGGGAGGGGGGACAGATACGCAGTATTTT. Its protein product is CASSQEIGAGGGTDTQYF.

The rearrangement links TRBV14 to TRBJ2-2, with D tentatively TRBD1 (5 bases). The germline gives CDR1 SGHDN, CDR2 FVKESK. The CDR3 runs 14 residues. With 2 bases removed from V and 5 bases from J, the gap between germline ends came to 9 bases. CDR3 amino acids: CASSQQGGTGELFF. CDR3 bases: TGTGCCAGCAGCCAACAGGGTGGAACCGGGGAGCTGTTTTTT.

This rearrangement joins TRBV5-4 to TRBJ2-2, with D tentatively TRBD1 (6 bases). Germline CDR1 and CDR2: SGHNT and YYREEE (reference sequence). V shed 3 bases and J shed 6 bases, with 15 bases lying between them. The CDR3 sequence is 15 residues long. DNA of the CDR3: TGTGCCAGCAGCTCACCCGACAGGTTTGCCGGGGAGCTGTTTTTT. This encodes CASSSPDRFAGELFF.

The rearrangement uses TRBV24-1 and TRBJ1-2; 7 bases are a match to TRBD1. CDR3 size: 17 residues. J lost 3 bases, V lost 4 bases, and 13 bases had no gene match. The germline CDR1 and CDR2 sequences are KGHDR and SFDVKD. CDR3 coding DNA: TGTGCCACCAGTGACCCAACGACAGGGAACGGGGACTATGGCTACACCTTC. Protein: CATSDPTTGNGDYGYTF.

This rearrangement joins TRBV24-1 to TRBJ1-1; maybe TRBD1 (5 bases). This CDR3 has 13 residues. V was trimmed by 6 bases and J by 1 base, leaving 8 bases between them. Germline CDR1 is KGHDR and CDR2 is SFDVKD. In DNA, the CDR3 is TGTGCCACCAGTCGCAGGGAGAACACTGAAGCTTTCTTT. Its protein is CATSRRENTEAFF.

V usage is TRBV6-2 or TRBV6-3 and J usage is TRBJ2-5, with 7 nucleotides matching TRBD2. The CDR3 length is 14 residues. Germline V CDR1 and CDR2: MNHEY, SVGEGT. With V trimmed by 6 bases and J by 5 bases, 9 bases remained unmatched. The CDR3 nucleotides read TGTGCCAGCAGCACCACTAGCGCGGGGGAGACCCAGTACTTC. Protein: CASSTTSAGETQYF.

V is TRBV7-2 and J is TRBJ2-4; D may be TRBD2 (5 bases). V was cut by 0 bases and J by 1 base, with 10 bases left in between. CDR1 and CDR2 from the germline V gene are SGHTA and FQGNSA. There are 16 residues in the CDR3. As DNA, the CDR3 is TGTGCCAGCAGCTTAGCCCCCTGGAGGGCCAAAAACATTCAGTACTTC. As protein: CASSLAPWRAKNIQYF.

This chain connects TRBV19 to TRBJ1-1; tentatively, D is TRBD1 (5 bases). Trimming pared 3 bases from V and 1 base from J, leaving 9 bases between. The CDR3 is made up of 14 amino acids. Germline V gives CDR1 LNHDA, CDR2 SQIVND (reference sequence). The CDR3 coding sequence is TGTGCCAGTAGTATTCAGGGCGCGAACACTGAAGCTTTCTTT. This encodes CASSIQGANTEAFF.

The chain links TRBV7-3 to TRBJ1-6, with D tentatively TRBD1 (5 bases). Trimming took 3 bases from V and 1 from J, leaving 7 bases between them. Per germline, CDR1 SGHTA and CDR2 FQGTGA. The CDR3 length is 15 residues. The CDR3: CASSFQGSYNSPLHF. CDR3 in DNA: TGTGCCAGCAGCTTCCAGGGATCCTATAATTCACCCCTCCACTTT.

The chain has TRBV2 and TRBJ2-7; 12 nucleotides line up with TRBD2. There are 20 residues in the CDR3. Losses at the gene ends were 0 bases for V and 0 bases for J; bases not matched to a gene: 12. Germline V gives CDR1 SNHLY, CDR2 FYNNEI. CDR3 DNA: TGTGCCAGCAGTGAAGCGCTAGGACTAGCGGGGCCAATGAACTCCTACGAGCAGTACTTC. Its translation: CASSEALGLAGPMNSYEQYF.

The chain links TRBV25-1 to TRBJ2-3; D is unresolved. The V end was cut by 2 bases, the J end by 0 bases, with 6 bases between. The CDR3 runs to 14 residues. Germline V gene sequence: CDR1 MGHDK, CDR2 SYGVNS. DNA of the CDR3: TGTGCCAGCAGTGAAACTACCAGCACAGATACGCAGTATTTT. The encoded protein is CASSETTSTDTQYF. The full variable domain, in which reference TRBV25-1 and TRBJ2-3 provide the parts outside the CDR3, is EADIYQTPRYLVIGTGKKITLECSQTMGHDKMYWYQQDPGMELHLIHYSYGVNSTEKGDLSSESTVSRIRTEHFPLTLESARPSHTSQYLCASSETTSTDTQYFGPGTRLTVL.

The gene calls are TRBV27 and TRBJ1-4, with D unresolved. Trimming removed 6 bases at V and 12 bases at J, with 17 bases between. The germline CDR1 and CDR2 sequences are MNHEY and SMNVEV (reference sequence). This CDR3 spans 13 amino acids. CDR3 in DNA: TGTGCCAGCAGCCCCGTCCTCACTGCTGAACTGTTTTTT. This gives the protein CASSPVLTAELFF.

The V call is TRBV27, the J call TRBJ1-5; 8 bases are shared with TRBD1. This CDR3 has 15 amino acids. V trimming: 5 bases; J trimming: 1 base; junction bases outside the gene matches: 4. The germline V gene encodes CDR1 MNHEY and CDR2 SMNVEV (reference sequence). The CDR3 sequence: CASSLGQGSNQPQHF. CDR3 DNA sequence: TGTGCCAGCAGTCTAGGACAGGGAAGCAATCAGCCCCAGCATTTT.

The chain has TRBV5-1 and TRBJ1-4; TRBD1 is a possible D gene (6 bases). Trimming pared 2 bases from V and 0 bases from J, leaving 11 bases between. Germline loops: CDR1 SGHRS, CDR2 YFSETQ. The CDR3 loop spans 16 amino acids. The CDR3 spells CASSLQGIATNEKLFF. CDR3 DNA sequence: TGCGCCAGCAGCTTACAGGGTATCGCAACTAATGAAAAACTGTTTTTT.

The chain is built from TRBV19 and TRBJ1-1; TRBD1 matches 9 bases. This CDR3 has 14 amino acids. V gave up 4 bases and J gave up 5 bases; unmatched junction bases: 5. Germline assignment: CDR1 LNHDA and CDR2 SQIVND (reference sequence). The CDR3 loop is CASSTGQGRTEAFF. The CDR3 DNA follows: TGTGCCAGTAGTACCGGACAGGGGAGGACTGAAGCTTTCTTT.

V gene TRBV10-3 combines with J gene TRBJ2-7, with 11 nucleotides matching TRBD2. There are 14 residues in the CDR3. Germline V gene sequence: CDR1 ENHRY, CDR2 SYGVKD. V shed 4 bases and J 7 bases; nucleotides not matched to a gene: 6. In DNA, the CDR3 is TGTGCCATCAGTGCTACTAGCGGGAGAGGGGAGCAGTACTTC. Amino acids: CAISATSGRGEQYF.

The chain uses TRBV19 and TRBJ1-5, with a possible D match to TRBD1 (6 bases). This CDR3 has 17 amino acids. Germline V lookup: CDR1 LNHDA, CDR2 SQIVND (reference sequence). V was trimmed by 1 base and J by 4 bases, leaving 17 bases between them. The CDR3 protein is CASSIAGGQGPNQPQHF. CDR3 DNA sequence: TGTGCCAGTAGTATAGCGGGGGGGCAGGGGCCTAATCAGCCCCAGCATTTT.

This clone has just one count. The chain uses TRBV18 and TRBJ1-5, with D tentatively TRBD1 (6 bases). CDR1 and CDR2 from the germline V gene are KGHSH and LQKENI. CDR3 size: 14 residues. V lost 3 bases, J lost 6 bases, and 12 bases lay in between. Here the CDR3 DNA reads TGTGCCAGCTCACCGATAGAACAGGGTCAGCCCCAGCATTTT. This codes for CASSPIEQGQPQHF.

The V call is TRBV27, the J call TRBJ1-3; 7 bases match TRBD1. V lost 4 bases, J lost 4 bases, and 10 bases stayed unmatched. The CDR3 is made up of 16 amino acids. Germline CDR1 reads MNHEY; CDR2 reads SMNVEV (reference sequence). The CDR3 region is CASSSQFTGAGNTIYF. The CDR3 coding sequence is TGTGCCAGCAGTTCCCAGTTCACAGGGGCAGGAAACACCATATATTTT.

The V gene is TRBV6-2 or TRBV6-3, the J gene TRBJ2-1; TRBD2 matches 10 bases. Trimming took 2 bases from V and 0 from J; bases not matched to a gene: 16. This CDR3 comprises 21 residues. CDR1 and CDR2 (germline): MNHEY, SVGEGT. The CDR3 region is CASSYGVGTSASGGSYNEQFF. In nucleotides, the CDR3 is TGTGCCAGCAGTTACGGTGTCGGGACTAGCGCTTCAGGGGGCTCCTACAATGAGCAGTTCTTC.

This clone has a single count. The chain employs TRBV20-1 and TRBJ2-7; D remains unclear. CDR1 and CDR2 from the germline V gene are DFQATT and SNEGSKA (reference sequence). V was shortened by 3 bases and J by 5 bases, with 14 bases between the two germline ends. The CDR3 is 13 residues long. Here the CDR3 reads CSASGSVFDEQYF. The CDR3 bases are TGCAGTGCTAGTGGTTCGGTTTTCGACGAGCAGTACTTC.